This T cell receptor (beta chain) was captured by sequencing in a study of blood T cell repertoires in COVID-19. The wider study: Acute and convalescent COVID-19 specimens originated in the United States, Italy and Spain. PBMCs, B-cell-depleted T cells, or T cells provided the cDNA or gDNA that made up the material.

Per the study methods: Estimation of nucleated cell counts was performed using reference gene primer amplification. Generated by immunoSEQ multiplex PCR, the TCRdb table keeps only in-frame clones and is missing some. V, J and clone size are taken as reported in that table, and D and trimming were inferred from the DNA itself. The profile shows 15,000 to 20,000 clones, 81% of them singletons. This clone is medium-sized in the sample. This receptor was identified in a man in his forties or fifties with active or convalescent COVID-19. The specimen sequenced was peripheral blood.

The CDR3 DNA is TGTGCCAGCAGTTCCGATCCCGGGACTGTTTACAATGAGCAGTTCTTC. Protein sequence: CASSSDPGTVYNEQFF. This sequence joins TRBV27 and TRBJ2-1; maybe TRBD2 (6 bases). CDR3 length equals 16 residues. Looked up from germline, CDR1 is MNHEY and CDR2 is SMNVEV (reference sequence). V was shortened by 4 bases and J by 4 bases, with 17 bases between the two germline ends.